What follows are 9 T cell receptor beta chains derived from one specimen sequenced in a study of CD8+CD57+ T cells in acquired aplastic anemia (dated by TCRdb to 2017 to 2018). The reads were generated on an Illumina HiSeq 2000. Genomic DNA was used as template for profiling of TCR beta VDJ combinations and CDR3 sequences. TCRdb trimmed the raw reads at Q25, called clones with MiXCR and kept productive beta chains. Every CDR3 protein is listed once, alongside the most common genes and DNA of its rows. The sample table contains about 180,000 distinct CDR3 sequences; only one count was recorded for less than 55% of them. 2.9% of the sample rests with the top ten. Sequencing was done on a sample of sorted CD4+, CD8+, or CD8+CD57+ T cells (not recorded which) from PBMCs. These receptors were collected from a human donor in good health.

The sample holds a few counts of this clonotype. V usage is TRBV3-1 and J usage is TRBJ2-7; no definite D call. Trimming left V 4 bases short and J 0 bases short, with 10 bases between. Germline lookup yields CDR1 LGHDT and CDR2 YNNKEL (reference sequence). This CDR3 spans 14 amino acids. The CDR3 DNA is TGTGCCAGCAGCCTAGGGCTTCGCTCCTACGAGCAGTACTTC. Encoded protein: CASSLGLRSYEQYF.

This clonotype came up a few times. V usage is TRBV12-3 or TRBV12-4 and J usage is TRBJ1-2; tentative D call: TRBD1 (6 bases). CDR3 length: 14 residues. Deletions cut 5 bases from V and 0 bases from J, with 10 bases between. The DNA of the CDR3 is TGTGCCAGCAGTGCGGACAGATCTAACTATGGCTACACCTTC. It specifies CASSADRSNYGYTF.

Turning to this clonotype: The junction shows a germline mismatch at one end, possibly a read error. V and J are TRBV5-1 and TRBJ2-7; D unresolved. The CDR3 has 12 amino acids. Germline values: CDR1 SGHRS, CDR2 YFSETQ. Written as DNA, the CDR3 is TGCGCCAGCAGCTTGGCCGTGGACGAGCAGTGCTTC. Translation gives CASSLAVDEQCF. The whole variable domain, remainder taken from reference TRBV5-1 and TRBJ2-7, is KAGVTQTPRYLIKTRGQQVTLSCSPISGHRSVSWYQQTPGQGLQFLFEYFSETQRNKGNFPGRFSGRQFSNSRSEMNVSTLELGDSALYLCASSLAVDEQCFGPGTRLTVT.

A word on this clonotype: A much larger clone lies one base from this, so it may be a read error. V is TRBV9 and J is TRBJ2-1; 7 nucleotides align to TRBD2. The V gene's germline CDR1 is SGDLS and CDR2 YYNGEE. This CDR3 has 16 residues. CDR3 nucleotide sequence: TGTGCCAGCAGCGTAGAGGCTAGCGGCCTCAAAAATGAGCAGTGCTTC. Its protein is CASSVEASGLKNEQCF.

This clonotype was picked up many times. V gene TRBV20-1 combines with J gene TRBJ2-7; 9 nucleotides align to TRBD1. This CDR3 comprises 15 residues. V lost 5 bases, J lost 0 bases, and 8 bases stayed unmatched. Per germline, CDR1 DFQATT and CDR2 SNEGSKA (reference sequence). In DNA, the CDR3 is TGCAGTGCTCACCGAGGGACAGGGAGCTCCTACGAGCAGTACTTC. Encoded protein: CSAHRGTGSSYEQYF.

This clonotype was observed a handful of times. The V gene is TRBV7-2, the J gene TRBJ1-4; D ambiguous. V lost 3 bases and J 5 bases, leaving 16 bases between the germline ends. There are 16 residues in the CDR3. From germline, CDR1 is SGHTA and CDR2 FQGNSA. The chain's CDR3 is CASSFGVAVGNEKLFF. CDR3 nucleotide sequence: TGTGCCAGCAGCTTCGGAGTTGCGGTGGGGAATGAAAAACTGTTTTTT.

This clonotype was seen repeatedly, ten times or more. The DNA for the CDR3 is TGTGCCAGCAGTTACGATCCAGGGGCTGGGGCCAACGTCCTGACTTTC. This gives the protein CASSYDPGAGANVLTF. V gene TRBV6-6 combines with J gene TRBJ2-6; D might be TRBD1 (6 bases). Looked up from germline, CDR1 is MNHNY and CDR2 is SVGAGI (reference sequence). The V end lost 2 bases, the J end lost 2 bases, and 10 bases lay between the germline ends. This CDR3 region has 16 residues.

This clonotype came up many times. The rearrangement links TRBV27 to TRBJ2-7; D perhaps matches TRBD2 (7 bases). The V end was cut by 2 bases, the J end by 4 bases, with 12 bases between. The CDR3 runs 14 residues. Germline assignment: CDR1 MNHEY and CDR2 SMNVEV (reference sequence). CDR3 protein: CASSLMGGGYEQYF. CDR3 bases: TGTGCCAGCAGTTTAATGGGAGGGGGGTACGAGCAGTACTTC.

This clonotype was detected ten times or more. Here the CDR3 reads CASSRVPRQGVPTF. The CDR3 nucleotides read TGTGCCAGTAGTAGAGTCCCCCGCCAGGGAGTTCCCACCTTC. The V and J genes are TRBV19 and TRBJ1-2, with D possibly TRBD1 on 5 matching bases. The V gene lost 4 bases and the J gene lost 13 bases, with 22 bases spanning the gap. The CDR3 totals 14 residues. From germline, CDR1 is LNHDA and CDR2 SQIVND (reference sequence). Full variable domain (rest looked up from reference TRBV19 and TRBJ1-2): DGGITQSPKYLFRKEGQNVTLSCEQNLNHDAMYWYRQDPGQGLRLIYYSQIVNDFQKGDIAEGYSVSREKKESFPLTVTSAQKNPTAFYLCASSRVPRQGVPTFGSGTRLTVV.